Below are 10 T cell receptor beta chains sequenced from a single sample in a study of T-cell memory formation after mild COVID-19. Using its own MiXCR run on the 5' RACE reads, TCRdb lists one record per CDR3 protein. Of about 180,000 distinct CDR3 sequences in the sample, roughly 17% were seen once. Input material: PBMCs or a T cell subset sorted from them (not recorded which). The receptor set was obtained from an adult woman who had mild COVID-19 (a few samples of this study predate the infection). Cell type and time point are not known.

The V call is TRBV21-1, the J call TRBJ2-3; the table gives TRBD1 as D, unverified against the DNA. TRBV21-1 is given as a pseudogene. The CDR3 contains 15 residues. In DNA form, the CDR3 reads TGTGCCAGCAGTAAACAAAGGGGCATCACAGATACGCAGTATTTT. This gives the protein CASSKQRGITDTQYF.

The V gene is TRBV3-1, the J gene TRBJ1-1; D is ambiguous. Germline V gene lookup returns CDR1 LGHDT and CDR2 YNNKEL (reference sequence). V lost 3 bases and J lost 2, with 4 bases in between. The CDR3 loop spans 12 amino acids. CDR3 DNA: TGTGCCAGCAGCCAGAAAAACACTGAAGCTTTCTTT. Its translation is CASSQKNTEAFF.

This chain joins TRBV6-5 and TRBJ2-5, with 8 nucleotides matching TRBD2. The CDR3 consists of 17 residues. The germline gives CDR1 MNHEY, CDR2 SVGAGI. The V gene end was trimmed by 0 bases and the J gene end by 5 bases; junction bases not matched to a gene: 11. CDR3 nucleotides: TGTGCCAGCAGTTACTCCCAGAGCGGGAGCGGGATCGAGACCCAGTACTTC. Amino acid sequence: CASSYSQSGSGIETQYF.

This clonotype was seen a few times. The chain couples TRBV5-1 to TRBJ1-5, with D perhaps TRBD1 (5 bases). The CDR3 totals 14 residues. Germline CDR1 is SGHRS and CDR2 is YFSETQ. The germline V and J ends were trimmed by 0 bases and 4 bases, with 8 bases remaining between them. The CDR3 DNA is TGCGCCAGCAGCTTGGAGTCAGGGAATCAGCCCCAGCATTTT. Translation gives CASSLESGNQPQHF. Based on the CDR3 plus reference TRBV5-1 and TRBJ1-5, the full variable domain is KAGVTQTPRYLIKTRGQQVTLSCSPISGHRSVSWYQQTPGQGLQFLFEYFSETQRNKGNFPGRFSGRQFSNSRSEMNVSTLELGDSALYLCASSLESGNQPQHFGDGTRLSIL.

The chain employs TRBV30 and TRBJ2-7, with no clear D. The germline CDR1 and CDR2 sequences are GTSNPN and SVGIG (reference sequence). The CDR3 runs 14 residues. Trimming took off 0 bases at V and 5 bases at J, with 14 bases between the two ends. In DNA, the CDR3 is TGTGCCTGGAGTGTAGGGAAAGGGTTACACGAGCAGTACTTC. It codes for CAWSVGKGLHEQYF.

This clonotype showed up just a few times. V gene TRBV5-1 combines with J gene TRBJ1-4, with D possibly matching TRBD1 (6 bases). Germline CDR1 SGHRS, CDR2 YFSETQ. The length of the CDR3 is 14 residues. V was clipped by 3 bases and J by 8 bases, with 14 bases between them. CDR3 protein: CASSSSGADEKLFF. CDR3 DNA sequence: TGCGCCAGCAGCTCCTCGGGGGCCGACGAAAAACTGTTTTTT.

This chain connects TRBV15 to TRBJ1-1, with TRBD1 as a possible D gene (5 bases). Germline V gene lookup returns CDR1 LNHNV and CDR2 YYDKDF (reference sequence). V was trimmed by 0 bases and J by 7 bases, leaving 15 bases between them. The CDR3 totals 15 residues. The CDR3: CATSRDYSQGGEAFF. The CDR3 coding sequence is TGTGCCACCAGCAGAGACTATAGCCAGGGTGGTGAAGCTTTCTTT.

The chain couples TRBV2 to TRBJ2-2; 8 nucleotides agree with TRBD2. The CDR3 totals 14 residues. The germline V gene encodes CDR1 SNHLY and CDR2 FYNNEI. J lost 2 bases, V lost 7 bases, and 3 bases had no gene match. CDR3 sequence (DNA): TGTGCCAGCATAGCGGGGAGAAACACCGGGGAGCTGTTTTTT. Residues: CASIAGRNTGELFF.

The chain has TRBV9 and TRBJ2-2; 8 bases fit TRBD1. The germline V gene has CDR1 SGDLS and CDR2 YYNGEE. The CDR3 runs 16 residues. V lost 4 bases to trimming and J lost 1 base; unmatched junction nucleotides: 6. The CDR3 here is CASSSAGTGNTGELFF. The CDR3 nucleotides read TGTGCCAGCAGCTCAGCCGGGACAGGGAACACCGGGGAGCTGTTTTTT.

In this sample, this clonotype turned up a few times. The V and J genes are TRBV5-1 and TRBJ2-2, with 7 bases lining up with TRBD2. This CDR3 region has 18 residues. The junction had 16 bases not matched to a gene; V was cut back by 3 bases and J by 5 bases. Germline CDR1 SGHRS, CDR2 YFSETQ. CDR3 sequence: CASSSGGPVRENTGELFF. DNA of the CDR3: TGCGCCAGCAGCTCCGGCGGTCCAGTGCGGGAGAATACCGGGGAGCTGTTTTTT.